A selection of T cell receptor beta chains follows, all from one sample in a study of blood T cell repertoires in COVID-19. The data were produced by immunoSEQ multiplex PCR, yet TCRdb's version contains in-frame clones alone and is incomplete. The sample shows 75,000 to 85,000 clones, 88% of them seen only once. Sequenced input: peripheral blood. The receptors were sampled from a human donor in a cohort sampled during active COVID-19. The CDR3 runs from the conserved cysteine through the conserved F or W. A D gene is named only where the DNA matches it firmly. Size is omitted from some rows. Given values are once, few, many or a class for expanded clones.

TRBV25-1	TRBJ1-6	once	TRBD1	TGTGCCAGCAGCCCCGGGACAGCTAATTCACCCCTCCACTTT	CASSPGTANSPLHF
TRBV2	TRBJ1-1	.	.	TGTGCCACCTCAGGGTATGGGAACACTGAAGCTTTCTTT	CATSGYGNTEAFF
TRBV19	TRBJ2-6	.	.	TGTGCCAGTAGTATAGGGGCAGGGTGGCACTTCTCTGGGGCCAACGTCCTGACTTTC	CASSIGAGWHFSGANVLTF
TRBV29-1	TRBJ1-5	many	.	TGCAGCGTTGAAGAATCCGGGGGCAATCAGCCCCAGCATTTT	CSVEESGGNQPQHF
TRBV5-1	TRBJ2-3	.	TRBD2	TGCGCCAGCAGTAAACAACCAGGGACTAGCGGGCCGAGCACAGATACGCAGTATTTT	CASSKQPGTSGPSTDTQYF
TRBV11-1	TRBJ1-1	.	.	TGTGCCAGCAGCACGGGTCAAAGGGGTGAAGCTTTCTTT	CASSTGQRGEAFF
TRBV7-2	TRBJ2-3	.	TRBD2	TGTGCCAGCAGCTCCTCAGCGGGGGGGCAGGATACGCAGTATTTT	CASSSSAGGQDTQYF
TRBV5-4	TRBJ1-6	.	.	TGTGCCAGCAGCTTGGACGTGGGGCTAGGATCACCCCTCCACTTT	CASSLDVGLGSPLHF
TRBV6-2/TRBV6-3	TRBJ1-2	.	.	TGTGCCAGCAGCCCGACAGACCCGGCACTCTATGGCTACACCTTC	CASSPTDPALYGYTF
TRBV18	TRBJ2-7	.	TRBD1	TGTGCCAGCTCACCACCGGTTGCAGGGGGCATGTACGAGCAGTACTTC	CASSPPVAGGMYEQYF
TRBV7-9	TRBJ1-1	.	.	TGTGCCAGCAGCTTATGGGGGGGAAACACTGAAGCTTTCTTT	CASSLWGGNTEAFF
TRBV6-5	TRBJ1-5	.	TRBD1	TGTGCCAGCAGTCGACTGACAGGGGTCCAGCCCCAGCATTTT	CASSRLTGVQPQHF
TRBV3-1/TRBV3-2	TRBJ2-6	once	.	TGTGCCAGCAGTCTGGGGAGGTACTCTGGGGCCAACGTCCTGACTTTC	CASSLGRYSGANVLTF
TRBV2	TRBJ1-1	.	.	TGTGCCAGCAGTGAAGAACAGGGTCCCTTCACTGAAGCTTTCTTT	CASSEEQGPFTEAFF
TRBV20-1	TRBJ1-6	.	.	TGCAGTGCTATTGACTCCTCGCGCTCCTATAATTCACCCCTCCACTTT	CSAIDSSRSYNSPLHF
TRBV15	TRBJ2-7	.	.	TGTGCCACCAGCAGGGCAACAGGGTACGAGCAGTACTTC	CATSRATGYEQYF
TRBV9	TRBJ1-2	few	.	TGTGCCAGCAGCCCTCGGGTGGGCTATGGCTACACCTTC	CASSPRVGYGYTF
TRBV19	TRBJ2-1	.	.	TGTGCCAGTAGTATCCAACAGGGCTACAATGAGCAGTTCTTC	CASSIQQGYNEQFF
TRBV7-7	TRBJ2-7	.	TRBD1	TGTGCTAGCAGCTTCATCCGACAAGGACAGGACAGGTCCTACGAGCAGTACTTC	CASSFIRQGQDRSYEQYF
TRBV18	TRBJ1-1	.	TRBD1	TGTGCCAGCTCACCGGGGACAGGGGGCACTGAAGCTTTCTTT	CASSPGTGGTEAFF
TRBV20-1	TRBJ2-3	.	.	TGCAGTGCTAGTCGGGGGGCTCGCCGAGATACGCAGTATTTT	CSASRGARRDTQYF
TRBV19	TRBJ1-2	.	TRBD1	TGTGCCAGTACACGGGACAGCCTTAACTATGGCTACACCTTC	CASTRDSLNYGYTF
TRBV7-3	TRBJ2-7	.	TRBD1	TGTGCCAGCAGCTTAGACGGGACAGGGCTCGGCTACGAGCAGTACTTC	CASSLDGTGLGYEQYF
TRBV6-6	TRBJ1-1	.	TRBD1	TGTGCCAGCAGTTGGGACAGGCAAAACACTGAAGCTTTCTTT	CASSWDRQNTEAFF
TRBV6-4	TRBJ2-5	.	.	TGTGCCAGCAGTGAGACAGCACAAGAGACCCAGTACTTC	CASSETAQETQYF
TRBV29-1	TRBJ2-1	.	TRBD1	TGCAGCGTTGCCAGGGGGCAAAGTGAGCAGTTCTTC	CSVARGQSEQFF
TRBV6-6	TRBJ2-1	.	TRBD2	TGTGCCAGCAGCTCAATTACTAGCGGGGGGGCCAATGAGCAGTTCTTC	CASSSITSGGANEQFF
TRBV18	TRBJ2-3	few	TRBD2	TGTGCCAGCCTAGCGGGAGGGAGCACAGATACGCAGTATTTT	CASLAGGSTDTQYF
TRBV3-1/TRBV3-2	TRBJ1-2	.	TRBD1	TGTGCCAGCAGCCACCAAGTCCAGGGGGGCTATGGCTACACCTTC	CASSHQVQGGYGYTF